A selection of T cell receptor beta chains follows, all from one sample in a study of blood T cell repertoires in COVID-19. Assay: immunoSEQ multiplex PCR; the TCRdb copy retains only in-frame clones and omits some. The sample includes some 410,000 clones, around 87% of them seen just once. Sequencing was done on a sample of PBMCs or T cells enriched from blood (not recorded which). Every receptor here comes from a woman aged 25 to 45 with acute COVID-19. Each CDR3 is given with its conserved first and last residue. D genes are given only for firm matches. Not all rows give a size; the values are once, few, many and, for expanded clones, a class.

v_gene	d_gene	j_gene	len	abundance	CDR3aa	CDR3nt
TRBV30	TRBD1	TRBJ1-2	14	once	CAWSPDRKDYGYTF	TGTGCCTGGAGTCCGGACAGGAAGGACTATGGCTACACCTTC
TRBV10-1	.	TRBJ1-1	13	.	CASSDPASTEAFF	TGCGCCAGCAGTGACCCCGCGAGCACTGAAGCTTTCTTT
TRBV9	TRBD2	TRBJ2-3	15	.	CASSVGRGGTDTQYF	TGTGCCAGCAGCGTAGGTCGGGGGGGCACAGATACGCAGTATTTT
TRBV6-5	TRBD2	TRBJ2-7	15	.	CASSLTGTIPYEQYF	TGTGCCAGCAGCCTTACCGGGACTATTCCCTACGAGCAGTACTTC
TRBV6-1	.	TRBJ1-2	13	.	CASDRGKNYGYTF	TGTGCCTCTGATAGGGGGAAGAACTATGGCTACACCTTC
TRBV4-1	TRBD2	TRBJ2-7	15	.	CASSLTSGGADEQYF	TGCGCCAGCAGCCTCACTAGCGGGGGGGCCGACGAGCAGTACTTC
TRBV6-4	.	TRBJ1-1	17	.	CASSDSGPGVGYTEAFF	TGTGCCAGCAGTGACTCGGGACCAGGGGTCGGGTACACTGAAGCTTTCTTT
TRBV27	.	TRBJ1-2	14	.	CASSLSGGGRALNF	TGTGCCAGCAGTTTATCGGGTGGCGGGCGGGCCCTAAACTTC
TRBV7-9	.	TRBJ2-1	11	once	CASSLLVEQFF	TGTGCCAGCAGCTTACTCGTTGAGCAGTTCTTC
TRBV18	TRBD2	TRBJ2-1	15	once	CASSQPGLAGLEQFF	TGTGCCAGCTCGCAGCCGGGACTAGCGGGGCTAGAGCAGTTCTTC
TRBV9	.	TRBJ1-6	15	.	CASSVEGGIPSPLHF	TGTGCCAGCAGCGTAGAAGGAGGGATTCCTTCACCCCTCCACTTT
TRBV29-1	TRBD1	TRBJ1-1	12	.	CSDTTGDPEAFF	TGCAGCGATACTACAGGGGATCCTGAAGCTTTCTTT
TRBV12-5	.	TRBJ1-1	12	.	CASGRENTEAFF	TGTGCTAGTGGCCGAGAGAACACTGAAGCTTTCTTT
TRBV24-1	.	TRBJ1-5	13	.	CATSGQLNQPQHF	TGTGCCACCTCGGGACAACTAAATCAGCCCCAGCATTTT
TRBV5-1	TRBD2	TRBJ2-5	19	.	CASSLELAGIYTPFETQYF	TGCGCCAGCAGCTTGGAGCTAGCGGGGATATATACCCCTTTCGAGACCCAGTACTTC
TRBV9	TRBD1	TRBJ1-1	17	.	CASSKSDRAGLNTEAFF	TGTGCCAGCAGCAAATCGGACAGGGCGGGGTTGAACACTGAAGCTTTCTTT
TRBV18	TRBD1	TRBJ1-1	15	few	CASSPGTGRNTEAFF	TGTGCCAGCTCACCTGGGACAGGGAGGAACACTGAAGCTTTCTTT
TRBV7-2	.	TRBJ1-1	15	.	CASSLGQTMNTEAFF	TGTGCCAGCAGCCTAGGACAGACCATGAACACTGAAGCTTTCTTT
TRBV25-1	TRBD2	TRBJ2-3	16	.	CASSPQGRGSTDTQYF	TGTGCCAGCAGTCCACAAGGGCGGGGGAGTACAGATACGCAGTATTTT
TRBV10-3	TRBD2	TRBJ2-7	14	.	CAISEDGGGYEQYF	TGTGCCATCAGTGAGGACGGCGGGGGATACGAGCAGTACTTC
TRBV29-1	.	TRBJ1-4	14	once	CSVAVGTPREKLFF	TGCAGCGTTGCTGTAGGGACACCACGAGAAAAACTGTTTTTT
TRBV2	TRBD1	TRBJ2-5	13	once	CASTRDSQETQYF	TGTGCCAGCACCCGGGACAGCCAAGAGACCCAGTACTTC
TRBV19	.	TRBJ2-1	15	.	CASSNSVAGRSEQFF	TGTGCCAGTAGTAACTCGGTGGCGGGTCGTAGTGAGCAGTTCTTC